Reported below is one T cell receptor (beta chain). As yet, its antigen is unknown. The authors ran a second PCR of about 7 to 12 cycles using a sample-barcoded 5' primer and a J-beta primer mix. Via MiXCR, TCRdb re-called the 5' RACE reads, giving one row per CDR3 protein. In the table there are over a million distinct CDR3 sequences, approximately 63% of which are singletons. CDR3 length: 15 amino acids. Germline V gene lookup returns CDR1 SGDLS and CDR2 YYNGEE. V was pared by 0 bases and J by 2 bases, with 12 bases between. Each sample used at least 6.5 million PBMCs. Samples each yielded at least 6 micrograms of total RNA. This sample stems from a study of blood T cells in healthy people across ages. Study-wide points: Donor CMV infection status was unknown, possibly confounding age-related changes in expanded clonotypes. Estimated diversity across one million T cells was deemed an underestimate.

The chain has TRBV9 and TRBJ2-7; D might be TRBD1 (6 bases). The receptor was isolated from a man between 18 and 35 years old in good health. Sequences were obtained from blood. The CDR3, as DNA: TGTGCCAGCAGCGTAGCTCCGGACAGCACCTACGAGCAGTACTTC. Residues: CASSVAPDSTYEQYF.